These 2 T cell receptor beta chains came from one sample sequenced in a study of cytomegalovirus exposure and HLA in healthy donors. Primers: 60 Vbeta forward and 13 Jbeta reverse. TCRdb's copy holds only in-frame clones and misses some; the assay was immunoSEQ multiplex PCR. This repertoire shows approximately 150,000 clones, roughly 80% found once; its top ten account for about 13%. The material sequenced was PBMCs. The receptors were gathered from a woman between 45 and 65 years old in good health and CMV-seropositive.

The chain recombines TRBV19 with TRBJ2-3, with a tentative D call TRBD1 (6 bases). Trimming took 10 bases from V and 4 from J, leaving 15 bases between them. Germline V gene sequence: CDR1 LNHDA, CDR2 SQIVND (reference sequence). This CDR3 is built from 13 residues. The CDR3 sequence is CATLKQGSDTQYF. CDR3 nucleotide sequence: TGTGCCACCCTTAAACAGGGCTCAGATACGCAGTATTTT.

CDR3 nucleotides: TGTGCCAGCAGCTTAGCGGGGAGCTCCTACAATGAGCAGTTCTTC. Translated, it gives CASSLAGSSYNEQFF. V usage is TRBV7-2 and J usage is TRBJ2-1, with a possible D match to TRBD2 (5 bases). This CDR3 is 15 amino acids long. The germline CDR1 and CDR2 sequences are SGHTA and FQGNSA. V was trimmed by 0 bases and J by 0 bases, leaving 6 bases between them.